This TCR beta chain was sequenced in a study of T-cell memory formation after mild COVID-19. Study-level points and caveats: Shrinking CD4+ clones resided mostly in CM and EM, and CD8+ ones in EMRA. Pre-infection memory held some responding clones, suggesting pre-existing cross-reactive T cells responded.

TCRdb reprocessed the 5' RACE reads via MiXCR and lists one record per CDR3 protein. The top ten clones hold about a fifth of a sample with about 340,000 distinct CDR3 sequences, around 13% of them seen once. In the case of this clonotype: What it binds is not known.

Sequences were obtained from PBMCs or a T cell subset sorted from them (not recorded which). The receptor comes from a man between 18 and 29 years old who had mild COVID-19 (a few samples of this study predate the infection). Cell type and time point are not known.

CDR3 sequence (DNA): TGTGCCAGCAGTTACGGGACGGGGGCCAGAAGCAACTATGGCTACACCTTC. As protein: CASSYGTGARSNYGYTF. The V call is TRBV6-6, the J call TRBJ1-2, with TRBD1 as a possible D gene (6 bases). Trimming stripped 2 bases from V and 2 bases from J, with 18 bases between. The CDR3 extends over 17 amino acids. Germline V gene sequence: CDR1 MNHNY, CDR2 SVGAGI (reference sequence).